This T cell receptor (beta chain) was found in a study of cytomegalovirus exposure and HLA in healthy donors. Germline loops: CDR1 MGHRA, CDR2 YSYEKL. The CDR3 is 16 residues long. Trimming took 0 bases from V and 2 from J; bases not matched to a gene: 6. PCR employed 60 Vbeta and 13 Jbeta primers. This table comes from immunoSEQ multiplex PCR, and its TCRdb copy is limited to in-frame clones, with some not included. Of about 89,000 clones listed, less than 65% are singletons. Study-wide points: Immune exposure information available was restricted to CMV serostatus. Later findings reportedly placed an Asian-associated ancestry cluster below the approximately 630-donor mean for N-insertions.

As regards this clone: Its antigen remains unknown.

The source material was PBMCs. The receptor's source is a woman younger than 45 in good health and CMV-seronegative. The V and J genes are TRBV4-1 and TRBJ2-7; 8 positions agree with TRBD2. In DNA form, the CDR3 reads TGCGCCAGCAGCCAAGATCCTACCGGGAGGGCCTACGAGCAGTACTTC. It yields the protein CASSQDPTGRAYEQYF.